The text below deals with one T cell receptor (beta chain). The target antigen is unknown. This sample was taken from a study of T cells in tuberculosis. Study observations and caveats: GMM-specific TCRs were nearer to active tuberculosis alpha repertoires, suggesting expansion.

Germline V gene data show CDR1 as SGHTA and CDR2 as FQGNSA. This CDR3 spans 14 amino acids. Trimming took 4 bases from V and 7 from J; bases not matched to a gene: 6. Adolescents were screened for latent TB by skin test and IGRA. Each donor contributed 90,000 to 100,000 T cells on average, unsorted. Sequencing was performed with immunoSEQ multiplex PCR; in TCRdb, only in-frame clones are kept and a portion is missing. The sample consists of approximately 35,000 clones, about 95% of them appearing once. The gene calls are TRBV7-2 and TRBJ2-1, with TRBD1 identical over 8 bases. This clonotype was obtained from a donor aged 10-29 years with latent tuberculosis or without tuberculosis infection. The sample comprised PBMCs. The CDR3 is CASSSRDRGNEQFF. CDR3 in DNA: TGTGCCAGCAGCTCCCGCGACAGGGGAAATGAGCAGTTCTTC. The whole variable domain, filled in from reference TRBV7-2 and TRBJ2-1, reads GAGVSQSPSNKVTEKGKDVELRCDPISGHTALYWYRQSLGQGLEFLIYFQGNSAPDKSGLPSDRFSAERTGGSVSTLTIQRTQQEDSAVYLCASSSRDRGNEQFFGPGTRLTVL.